This entry lists 25 T cell receptor beta chains sequenced from one sample in a study of human T cells and chemical hapten exposure. Each CDR3 protein gets one entry after TCRdb re-called the RACE reads with MiXCR. The sample gives approximately 400,000 distinct CDR3 sequences, 4.8% of which show up once; over 2% is in the top ten. The time point is: patch test 1, 2 weeks after DPC sensitization. Specified treatment: therapeutic diphenylcyclopropenone sensitization with weekly scalp DPC. Material: whole blood, obtained in connection with sensitization to the hapten diphenylcyclopropenone (DPC). All receptors derive from a woman in her forties or fifties with alopecia areata. Some clones in this sample may be carry-over from other donors' samples.

This clonotype was observed at least ten times. The V gene is TRBV20-1, the J gene TRBJ2-2; possibly TRBD1 for D (5 bases). In germline, CDR1 is DFQATT, CDR2 SNEGSKA (reference sequence). V was cut by 8 bases and J by 4 bases, with 14 bases left in between. CDR3 length equals 13 residues. Here the CDR3 reads CSIRVVGTGELFF. The CDR3 DNA is TGCAGTATCAGGGTTGTCGGCACCGGGGAGCTGTTTTTT.

This chain uses TRBV29-1 with TRBJ2-1; D is ambiguous. The germline CDR1 and CDR2 sequences are SQVTM and ANQGSEA. Trimming shortened V by 3 bases and J by 9 bases, and 3 bases separated the two germline ends. This CDR3 has 9 residues. The CDR3 reads CSVDSEQFF. The CDR3 DNA sequence: TGCAGCGTTGATTCTGAGCAGTTCTTC.

The chain employs TRBV12-3 or TRBV12-4 and TRBJ2-1, with D tentatively TRBD1 (6 bases). The ends were cut back, 4 bases at V and 1 base at J, with 17 bases in the middle. The CDR3 has 17 residues. DNA of the CDR3: TGTGCCAGCAGTTCCGGACAGTCTCCCCTTTCCTACAATGAGCAGTTCTTC. It translates to CASSSGQSPLSYNEQFF.

This clonotype turned up a few times. CDR3 residues: CASGGAAPGYTF. DNA for the CDR3: TGTGCCAGCGGAGGGGCGGCTCCAGGCTACACCTTC. The chain is built from TRBV25-1 and TRBJ1-2, with D perhaps matching TRBD1 (5 bases). With 8 bases removed from V and 8 bases from J, the gap between germline ends came to 15 bases. The germline gives CDR1 MGHDK, CDR2 SYGVNS. The CDR3 has 12 residues.

This clonotype has a count of ten or more. This chain links TRBV18 with TRBJ1-1; D remains ambiguous. The germline CDR1 and CDR2 sequences are KGHSH and LQKENI. This CDR3 contains 13 residues. V lost 6 bases and J 6 bases, leaving 14 bases between the germline ends. The chain's CDR3 is CASSPATWPEAFF. DNA for the CDR3: TGTGCCAGCTCCCCTGCAACGTGGCCTGAAGCTTTCTTT.

Concerning this clonotype itself: With a much larger clone just one base away, this may be a read error. The V gene is TRBV6-6, the J gene TRBJ2-7, with D tentatively TRBD1 or TRBD2 (5 bases each). Trimming removed 0 bases at V and 1 base at J, with 10 bases between. CDR1 and CDR2 from the germline V gene are MNHNY and SVGAGI (reference sequence). The CDR3 has 15 amino acids. The CDR3 loop is CASSYSGESSYEQYF. CDR3 sequence (DNA): TGTGCCAGCAGTTACTCGGGGGAAAGTTCCTACGAGCAGTACTTC.

This clonotype showed up just a few times. The rearrangement joins TRBV29-1 to TRBJ2-7, with D tentatively TRBD2 (6 bases). In germline, CDR1 is SQVTM, CDR2 ANQGSEA. V lost 6 bases and J lost 6, with 18 bases in between. The CDR3 is 13 amino acids. CDR3 sequence: CSVGHLRGGEQYF. The DNA for the CDR3 is TGCAGCGTCGGTCATCTAAGGGGAGGCGAGCAGTACTTC.

This clonotype appeared a few times. V usage is TRBV20-1 and J usage is TRBJ1-2; 8 positions match TRBD1. This CDR3 comprises 13 residues. Looked up from germline, CDR1 is DFQATT and CDR2 is SNEGSKA (reference sequence). J lost 1 base, V lost 5 bases, and 3 bases had no gene match. CDR3 sequence reads: CSAGDRNNYGYTF. The CDR3 DNA sequence: TGCAGTGCTGGGGACAGGAATAACTATGGCTACACCTTC.

There are many counts of this clonotype. The chain carries TRBV6-1 and TRBJ2-7; D gene uncertain. There are 14 residues in the CDR3. Trimming removed 2 bases from V and 4 bases from J, with 12 bases in between. The germline gives CDR1 MNHNS, CDR2 SASEGT. DNA for the CDR3: TGTGCCAGCAGTGAAACGGCGAACCCTTACGAGCAGTACTTC. It yields the protein CASSETANPYEQYF.

This clonotype was counted only a few times. The rearrangement links TRBV28 to TRBJ2-1; D possibly corresponds to TRBD2 (6 bases). This CDR3 contains 17 residues. Trimming left V 3 bases short and J 2 bases short, with 17 bases between. CDR1 and CDR2 (germline): MDHEN, SYDVKM. CDR3 DNA: TGTGCCAGCAGTTTGTTACGCGGGACCCAAACCTACAATGAGCAGTTCTTC. Amino acids: CASSLLRGTQTYNEQFF.

The chain has TRBV6-2 or TRBV6-3 and TRBJ1-1; D unresolved. This CDR3 spans 14 amino acids. The V end lost 2 bases, the J end lost 0 bases, and 7 bases lay between the germline ends. The germline gives CDR1 MNHEY, CDR2 SVGEGT. The CDR3 nucleotides read TGTGCCAGCAGTTACGTGAGCATGAACACTGAAGCTTTCTTT. Residues: CASSYVSMNTEAFF.

V usage is TRBV2 and J usage is TRBJ1-2; 11 bases are a match to TRBD1. The germline V gene encodes CDR1 SNHLY and CDR2 FYNNEI. This CDR3 is 14 amino acids long. The J segment lost 8 bases and the V segment lost 9 bases, leaving 11 bases of the junction unmatched. For the CDR3, the DNA is TGTGCCAGGACTACGGACAGGGGGCTGGGAGGCTACACCTTC. This sequence encodes CARTTDRGLGGYTF.

This clonotype was recorded at least ten times. The V and J genes are TRBV7-6 and TRBJ1-6; possible D gene TRBD1, 5 bases. The CDR3 is made up of 15 amino acids. V was shortened by 7 bases and J by 7 bases, with 17 bases between the two germline ends. The germline CDR1 and CDR2 sequences are SGHVS and FNYEAQ. The CDR3 is CASTLRTGGNSPLHF. CDR3 DNA: TGTGCCAGCACCCTTCGTACGGGGGGGAATTCACCCCTCCACTTT.

This clonotype has ten or more counts. The chain joins TRBV7-9 to TRBJ1-1, with 9 bases aligning to TRBD1. The CDR3 totals 17 residues. V lost 6 bases, J lost 0 bases, and 11 bases stayed unmatched. Germline values: CDR1 SEHNR, CDR2 FQNEAQ (reference sequence). In nucleotides, the CDR3 is TGTGCCAGCAGGTCAACAGGGGGCAGTTGGGTGAACACTGAAGCTTTCTTT. It encodes CASRSTGGSWVNTEAFF.

This clonotype was seen at least ten times. This rearrangement joins TRBV20-1 to TRBJ2-2, with a weak D call TRBD1 (6 bases). Germline CDR1 reads DFQATT; CDR2 reads SNEGSKA (reference sequence). Trimming shortened V by 7 bases and J by 2 bases, and 14 bases separated the two germline ends. CDR3 length: 14 residues. CDR3 DNA: TGCAGTGTGGGCAGGGGCGGTAACACCGGGGAGCTGTTTTTT. It specifies CSVGRGGNTGELFF.

The V gene is TRBV2, the J gene TRBJ2-3, with 7 bases lining up with TRBD2. This CDR3 has 15 residues. After removal of 8 bases from V and 1 base from J, the junction contained 9 bases not matched to a gene. Germline V gene data show CDR1 as SNHLY and CDR2 as FYNNEI. The CDR3 nucleotides are TGTGCCAGCTCAAGACTAGCAACCCGCACAGATACGCAGTATTTT. Its translation is CASSRLATRTDTQYF.

In this sample, this clonotype turned up many times. V is TRBV6-5 and J is TRBJ1-1, with D unclear. The V gene lost 4 bases and the J gene lost 8 bases, with 8 bases spanning the gap. Looked up from germline, CDR1 is MNHEY and CDR2 is SVGAGI. The CDR3 spans 11 residues. Here the CDR3 reads CASSSAREAFF. The CDR3 DNA sequence: TGTGCCAGCAGTTCGGCCAGGGAAGCTTTCTTT.

This clonotype was found many times. The V gene is TRBV29-1, the J gene TRBJ1-1; D remains ambiguous. CDR3 length: 16 amino acids. CDR1 and CDR2 (germline): SQVTM, ANQGSEA. Trimming stripped 0 bases from V and 0 bases from J, with 14 bases between. The CDR3 spells CSVEDWEQAMNTEAFF. CDR3 nucleotide sequence: TGCAGCGTTGAAGATTGGGAGCAGGCCATGAACACTGAAGCTTTCTTT.

This clonotype has a handful of counts. As DNA, the CDR3 is TGTGCCACCAGTGATGGACAGGGAGGAACAAATACGCAGTATTTT. It is translated as CATSDGQGGTNTQYF. V is TRBV24-1 and J is TRBJ2-3; 8 bases are shared with TRBD1. The CDR3 consists of 15 residues. CDR1 is KGHDR, CDR2 SFDVKD, per germline. Trimming at V came to 3 bases and at J to 7 bases, leaving 8 bases not matched to a gene.

V usage is TRBV15 and J usage is TRBJ2-5, with a possible D match to TRBD1 (5 bases). V gave up 1 base and J gave up 2 bases, with 5 bases separating them. CDR3 size: 13 residues. CDR1 LNHNV and CDR2 YYDKDF come from the germline V gene (reference sequence). The CDR3 spells CATSRGQQETQYF. DNA of the CDR3: TGTGCCACCAGCAGAGGACAGCAAGAGACCCAGTACTTC.

This clonotype was recorded many times. This chain uses TRBV12-3 or TRBV12-4 with TRBJ1-4, with D possibly TRBD1 on 5 matching bases. V lost 0 bases, J lost 4 bases, and 12 bases lay in between. CDR3 length: 16 amino acids. CDR3 DNA sequence: TGTGCCAGCAGTTTAGCGCTAGGGGCTTTTAATGAAAAACTGTTTTTT. This codes for CASSLALGAFNEKLFF.

This clonotype turned up a few times. The chain couples TRBV20-1 to TRBJ2-4, with TRBD2 identical over 7 bases. With V trimmed by 3 bases and J by 3 bases, 5 bases remained unmatched. Germline V lookup: CDR1 DFQATT, CDR2 SNEGSKA (reference sequence). CDR3 length: 14 residues. For the CDR3, the DNA is TGCAGTGCTAGGATTGCGGGAGTCAAAAACATTCAGTACTTC. It codes for CSARIAGVKNIQYF.

This clonotype was seen more than once but under ten times. This chain connects TRBV3-1 to TRBJ1-2; 7 bases agree with TRBD1. The CDR3 runs 14 residues. Per the germline V gene, CDR1 is LGHDT and CDR2 is YNNKEL (reference sequence). Losses at the gene ends were 1 base for V and 6 bases for J; bases not matched to a gene: 5. DNA for the CDR3: TGTGCCAGCAGCCAAGCCGCCAGGGGGGATGGCTACACCTTC. Protein product: CASSQAARGDGYTF.

This clonotype showed up many times. The chain carries TRBV6-1 and TRBJ1-5, with D possibly TRBD1 on 5 matching bases. The CDR3 totals 17 residues. Trimming removed 1 base at V and 0 bases at J, with 13 bases between. Germline CDR1 reads MNHNS; CDR2 reads SASEGT. The CDR3, as DNA: TGTGCCAGCAGTGAAGGGCCAACAGGATATAGCAATCAGCCCCAGCATTTT. It yields the protein CASSEGPTGYSNQPQHF.

This clonotype was recorded at least ten times. The V and J genes are TRBV6-1 and TRBJ1-1, with D hard to call. CDR1 and CDR2 (germline): MNHNS, SASEGT. This CDR3 region has 14 residues. Trimming pared 2 bases from V and 0 bases from J, leaving 7 bases between. CDR3 sequence: CASSENGLNTEAFF. The CDR3 region has the DNA TGTGCCAGCAGTGAAAATGGGCTGAACACTGAAGCTTTCTTT.